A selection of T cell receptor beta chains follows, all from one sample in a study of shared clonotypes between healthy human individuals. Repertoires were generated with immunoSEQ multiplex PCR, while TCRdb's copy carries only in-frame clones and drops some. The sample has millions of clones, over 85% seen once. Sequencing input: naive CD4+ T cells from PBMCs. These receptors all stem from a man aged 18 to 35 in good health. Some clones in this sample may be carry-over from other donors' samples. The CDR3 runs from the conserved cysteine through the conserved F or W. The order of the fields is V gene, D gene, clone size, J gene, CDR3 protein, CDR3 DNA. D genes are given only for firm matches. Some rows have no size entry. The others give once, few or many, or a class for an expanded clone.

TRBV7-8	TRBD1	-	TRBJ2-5	CASSRDSQETQYF	TGTGCCAGCAGTCGGGACAGCCAAGAGACCCAGTACTTC
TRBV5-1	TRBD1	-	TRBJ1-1	CASSSGQLLNTEAFF	TGCGCCAGCAGCTCGGGACAGCTTCTGAACACTGAAGCTTTCTTT
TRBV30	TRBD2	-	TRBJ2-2	CAWTRLAGGNTGELFF	TGTGCCTGGACTCGACTAGCGGGAGGGAACACCGGGGAGCTGTTTTTT
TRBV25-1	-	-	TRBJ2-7	CASSDGLYEQYF	TGTGCCAGCAGTGACGGACTGTACGAGCAGTACTTC
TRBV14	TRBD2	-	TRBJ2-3	CASSRPRAGNTDTQYF	TGTGCCAGCAGCCGACCTAGAGCGGGAAACACAGATACGCAGTATTTT
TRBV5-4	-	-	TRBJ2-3	CASSLTTPGPDTQYF	TGTGCCAGCAGCTTGACTACACCAGGACCAGATACGCAGTATTTT
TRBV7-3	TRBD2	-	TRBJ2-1	CASSLAASGSREQFF	TGTGCCAGCAGCTTAGCGGCTAGCGGGAGCCGGGAGCAGTTCTTC
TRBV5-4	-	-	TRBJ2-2	CASSPRGRTSGSGELFF	TGTGCCAGCAGCCCTAGGGGGAGGACTTCCGGGAGCGGGGAGCTGTTTTTT
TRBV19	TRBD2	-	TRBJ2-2	CASAGLAGKPGELFF	TGTGCCAGTGCGGGACTAGCGGGAAAACCCGGGGAGCTGTTTTTT
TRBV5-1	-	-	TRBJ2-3	CASSLLGALWDTQYF	TGCGCCAGCAGCTTGTTGGGGGCCCTGTGGGATACGCAGTATTTT
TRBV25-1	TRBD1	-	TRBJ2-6	CASSAPGTGAGANVLTF	TGTGCCAGCAGTGCTCCCGGGACAGGGGCCGGGGCCAACGTCCTGACTTTC
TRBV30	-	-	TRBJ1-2	CAWTNHPGPSGGYTF	TGTGCCTGGACCAATCATCCGGGACCTTCGGGTGGCTACACCTTC
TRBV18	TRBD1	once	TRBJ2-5	CASSETGTGYQETQYF	TGTGCCAGCTCAGAAACCGGGACAGGGTACCAAGAGACCCAGTACTTC
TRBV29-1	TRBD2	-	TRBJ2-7	CSVVLAGTDEQYF	TGCAGCGTTGTGCTAGCGGGAACTGACGAGCAGTACTTC
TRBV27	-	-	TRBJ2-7	CASSLNRREQYF	TGTGCCAGCAGTTTAAATCGTCGGGAGCAGTACTTC
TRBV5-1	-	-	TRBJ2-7	CASSTTGNLRAYEQYF	TGCGCCAGCAGCACCACCGGGAACCTAAGAGCCTACGAGCAGTACTTC
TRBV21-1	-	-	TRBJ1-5	CASSKAREGRGQPQHF	TGTGCCAGCAGCAAAGCACGTGAGGGGCGGGGGCAGCCCCAGCATTTT
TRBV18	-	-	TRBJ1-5	CASSPGGDQPQHF	TGTGCCAGCTCACCCGGCGGGGATCAGCCCCAGCATTTT
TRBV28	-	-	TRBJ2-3	CASIRRTSLGGDTQYF	TGTGCCAGCATCCGCAGGACCTCACTGGGGGGAGATACGCAGTATTTT
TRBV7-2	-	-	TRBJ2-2	CASSLVWGTGELFF	TGTGCCAGCAGCTTAGTGTGGGGAACCGGGGAGCTGTTTTTT
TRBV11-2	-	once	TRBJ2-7	CASSLGLASSYEQYF	TGTGCCAGCAGCCTAGGACTGGCATCCTCCTACGAGCAGTACTTC
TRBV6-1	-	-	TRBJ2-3	CAVADRTTDTQYF	TGTGCCGTCGCGGACAGAACCACAGATACGCAGTATTTT
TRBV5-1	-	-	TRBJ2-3	CASSLEMGRDTQYF	TGCGCCAGCAGCTTGGAGATGGGTAGGGATACGCAGTATTTT
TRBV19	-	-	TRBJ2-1	CASSIGQSSYNEQFF	TGTGCCAGTAGTATTGGGCAGAGCTCCTACAATGAGCAGTTCTTC
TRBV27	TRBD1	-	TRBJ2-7	CASSLKTGGHYEQYF	TGTGCCAGCAGTCTAAAGACAGGGGGTCACTACGAGCAGTACTTC
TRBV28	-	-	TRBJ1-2	CASSVQGIGYTF	TGTGCCAGCAGTGTCCAGGGTATTGGCTACACCTTC
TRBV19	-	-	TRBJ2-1	CASRTGEFSYNEQFF	TGTGCCAGTAGGACAGGAGAATTCTCCTACAATGAGCAGTTCTTC
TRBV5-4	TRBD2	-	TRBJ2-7	CASSLGLAGRGSSYEQYF	TGTGCCAGCAGCTTGGGACTAGCGGGAAGAGGGAGCTCCTACGAGCAGTACTTC
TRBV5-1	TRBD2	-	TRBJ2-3	CASSPRLAGGPSTDTQYF	TGCGCCAGCAGCCCGCGACTAGCGGGAGGGCCAAGTACAGATACGCAGTATTTT
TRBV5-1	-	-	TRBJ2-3	CASSLGWPSGTDTQYF	TGCGCCAGCAGCTTGGGGTGGCCTAGCGGCACAGATACGCAGTATTTT
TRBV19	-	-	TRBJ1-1	CASSSAEGTEAFF	TGTGCCAGTAGTAGTGCGGAGGGCACTGAAGCTTTCTTT
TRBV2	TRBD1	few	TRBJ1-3	CASSGTGGLNGNTIYF	TGTGCCAGCAGTGGGACAGGGGGACTTAATGGAAACACCATATATTTT
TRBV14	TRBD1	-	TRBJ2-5	CASSPPRDRGLWETQYF	TGTGCCAGCAGCCCCCCACGGGACAGGGGGCTGTGGGAGACCCAGTACTTC
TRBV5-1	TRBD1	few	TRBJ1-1	CASHVGTGNTEAFF	TGCGCCAGCCATGTAGGGACAGGGAACACTGAAGCTTTCTTT
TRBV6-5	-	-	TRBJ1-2	CASSYRTAYGYTF	TGTGCCAGCAGTTACCGGACAGCATATGGCTACACCTTC
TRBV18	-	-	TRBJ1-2	CASSPPEVSYGYTF	TGTGCCAGCTCACCACCGGAAGTCAGCTATGGCTACACCTTC
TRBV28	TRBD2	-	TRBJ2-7	CASSLSSGEVYEQYF	TGTGCCAGCAGTTTATCTAGCGGGGAGGTATACGAGCAGTACTTC
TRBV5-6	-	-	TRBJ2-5	CASSSVPGETQYF	TGTGCCAGCAGCTCCGTCCCGGGAGAGACCCAGTACTTC
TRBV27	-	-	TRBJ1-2	CASSRGSNYGYTF	TGTGCCAGCAGCAGGGGATCTAACTATGGCTACACCTTC
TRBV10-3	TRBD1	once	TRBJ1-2	CAISEPGTASNYGYTF	TGTGCCATCAGTGAGCCCGGGACAGCCTCTAACTATGGCTACACCTTC
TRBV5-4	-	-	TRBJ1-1	CASSSGPHEGEAFF	TGTGCCAGCAGCTCCGGACCCCACGAAGGTGAAGCTTTCTTT
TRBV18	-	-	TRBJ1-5	CASSPPGPGDQPQHF	TGTGCCAGCTCACCACCGGGCCCAGGGGATCAGCCCCAGCATTTT
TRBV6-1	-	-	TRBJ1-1	CASSELDRNTEAFF	TGTGCCAGCAGTGAGTTGGACAGGAACACTGAAGCTTTCTTT
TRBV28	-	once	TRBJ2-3	CASRPVRWTDTQYF	TGTGCCAGCAGGCCAGTCCGTTGGACAGATACGCAGTATTTT
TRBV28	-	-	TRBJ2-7	CASSLGGGDYFYEQYF	TGTGCCAGCAGTTTAGGAGGGGGGGACTATTTCTACGAGCAGTACTTC
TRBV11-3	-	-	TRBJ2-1	CASSLGAEASYNEQFF	TGTGCCAGCAGCTTAGGGGCGGAAGCTTCCTACAATGAGCAGTTCTTC
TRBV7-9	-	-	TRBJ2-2	CASLQGGKNTGELFF	TGTGCCAGCCTCCAGGGGGGGAAGAACACCGGGGAGCTGTTTTTT
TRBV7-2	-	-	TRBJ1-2	CASSLSLPAYGYTF	TGTGCCAGCAGCTTATCCCTACCGGCTTATGGCTACACCTTC
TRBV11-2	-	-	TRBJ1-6	CASSLQARGSPLHF	TGTGCCAGCAGCTTACAAGCGAGGGGTTCACCCCTCCACTTT
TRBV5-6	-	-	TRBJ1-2	CASSLGVDGYTF	TGTGCCAGCAGCTTGGGGGTAGATGGCTACACCTTC
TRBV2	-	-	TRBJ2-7	CANSEGGQGYEQYF	TGTGCCAACAGTGAAGGGGGTCAGGGCTACGAGCAGTACTTC
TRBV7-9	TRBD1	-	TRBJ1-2	CASSLGDRVFDTF	TGTGCCAGCAGCTTAGGGGACAGGGTGTTCGACACCTTC
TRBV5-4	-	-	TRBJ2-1	CASSLPPRPLNEQFF	TGTGCCAGCAGCCTTCCTCCCCGACCCCTCAATGAGCAGTTCTTC
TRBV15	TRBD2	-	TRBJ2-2	CATQRGVNTGELFF	TGTGCCACGCAGCGGGGCGTGAACACCGGGGAGCTGTTTTTT
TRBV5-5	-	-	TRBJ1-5	CASSSTHGSNQPQHF	TGTGCCAGCAGCTCAACCCACGGGTCTAATCAGCCCCAGCATTTT
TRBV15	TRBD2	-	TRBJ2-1	CATSRNPGTSGRVLFF	TGTGCCACCAGCAGAAACCCCGGGACTAGCGGGAGGGTTCTGTTCTTC
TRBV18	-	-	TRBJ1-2	CASSPLRDGDGYTF	TGTGCCAGCTCACCACTCCGGGACGGTGATGGCTACACCTTC
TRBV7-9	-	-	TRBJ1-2	CASSLVPRFGGYTF	TGTGCCAGCAGCTTAGTTCCCCGGTTTGGGGGCTACACCTTC
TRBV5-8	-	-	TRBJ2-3	CASSSGNAGTDTQYF	TGTGCCAGCAGTTCGGGGAATGCGGGCACAGATACGCAGTATTTT
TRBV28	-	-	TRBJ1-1	CASSSPGGSEAFF	TGTGCCAGCAGTTCGCCGGGGGGCTCTGAAGCTTTCTTT